The clone carrying this T cell receptor beta chain was observed a few times. Clones were read by immunoSEQ multiplex PCR, and TCRdb kept only the in-frame ones, dropping some. This table has roughly 140,000 clones, approximately 84% appearing once. CDR1 is KGHSH and CDR2 is LQKENI in the germline V gene. V lost 5 bases, J lost 7 bases, and 8 bases stayed unmatched. CDR3 length: 15 amino acids. The record originates from a study of blood T cell repertoires in COVID-19. The sample was peripheral blood. The rearrangement joins TRBV18 to TRBJ2-3; TRBD2 matches 11 bases. This clonotype was sampled from a woman aged 60-75 years with acute or convalescent COVID-19. In DNA form, the CDR3 reads TGTGCCAGCTCAATGACTAGCGGGGCTTTAAATACGCAGTATTTT. Its protein product is CASSMTSGALNTQYF.